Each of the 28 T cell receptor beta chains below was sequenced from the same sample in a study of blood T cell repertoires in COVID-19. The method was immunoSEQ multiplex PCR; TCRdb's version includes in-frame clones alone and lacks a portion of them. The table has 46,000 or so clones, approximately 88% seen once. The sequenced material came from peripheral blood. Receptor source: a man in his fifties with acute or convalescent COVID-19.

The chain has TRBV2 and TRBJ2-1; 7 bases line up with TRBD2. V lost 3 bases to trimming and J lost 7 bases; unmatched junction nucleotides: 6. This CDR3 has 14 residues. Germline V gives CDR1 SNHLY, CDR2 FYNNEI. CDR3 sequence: CASSDRERGNEQFF. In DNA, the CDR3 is TGTGCCAGCAGTGACCGGGAGCGGGGTAATGAGCAGTTCTTC.

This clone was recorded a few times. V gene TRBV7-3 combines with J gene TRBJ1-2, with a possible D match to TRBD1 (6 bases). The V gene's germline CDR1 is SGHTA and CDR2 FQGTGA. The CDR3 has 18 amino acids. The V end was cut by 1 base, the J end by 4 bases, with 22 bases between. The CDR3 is CASSLKPLAGGIAYGYTF. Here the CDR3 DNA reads TGTGCCAGCAGCTTAAAGCCCCTCGCGGGGGGCATCGCCTATGGCTACACCTTC.

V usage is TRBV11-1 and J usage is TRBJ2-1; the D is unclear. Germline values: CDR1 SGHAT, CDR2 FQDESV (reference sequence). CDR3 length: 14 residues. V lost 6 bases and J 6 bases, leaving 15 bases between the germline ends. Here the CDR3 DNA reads TGTGCCAGCAGTCAGGTTTCCCTCGGCAATGAGCAGTTCTTC. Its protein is CASSQVSLGNEQFF.

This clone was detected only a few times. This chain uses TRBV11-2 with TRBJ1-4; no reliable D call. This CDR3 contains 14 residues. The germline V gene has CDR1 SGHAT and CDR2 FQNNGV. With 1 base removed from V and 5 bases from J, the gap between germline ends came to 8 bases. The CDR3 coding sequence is TGTGCCAGCAGCTTAGGCACAGTCAATGAAAAACTGTTTTTT. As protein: CASSLGTVNEKLFF.

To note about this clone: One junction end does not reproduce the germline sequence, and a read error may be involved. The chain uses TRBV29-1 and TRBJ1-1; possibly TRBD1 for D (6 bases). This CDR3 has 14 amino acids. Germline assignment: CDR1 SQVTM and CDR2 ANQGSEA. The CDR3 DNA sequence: TGCAGCGTCGAAGGGGGGGAAGACGGGACTGAAGCTTTCTTT. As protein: CSVEGGEDGTEAFF.

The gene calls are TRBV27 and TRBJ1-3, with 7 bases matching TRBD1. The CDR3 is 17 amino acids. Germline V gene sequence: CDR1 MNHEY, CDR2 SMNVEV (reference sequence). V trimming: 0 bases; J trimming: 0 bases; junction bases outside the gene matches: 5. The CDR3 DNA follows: TGTGCCAGCAGTTTATCGGGACAGTCGAACTCTGGAAACACCATATATTTT. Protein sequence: CASSLSGQSNSGNTIYF.

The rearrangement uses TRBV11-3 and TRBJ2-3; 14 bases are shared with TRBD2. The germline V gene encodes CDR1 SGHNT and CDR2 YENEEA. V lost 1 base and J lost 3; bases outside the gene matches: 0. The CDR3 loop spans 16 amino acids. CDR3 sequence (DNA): TGTGCCAGCAGCTTAGGGACTAGCGGGGGGACAGATACGCAGTATTTT. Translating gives CASSLGTSGGTDTQYF.

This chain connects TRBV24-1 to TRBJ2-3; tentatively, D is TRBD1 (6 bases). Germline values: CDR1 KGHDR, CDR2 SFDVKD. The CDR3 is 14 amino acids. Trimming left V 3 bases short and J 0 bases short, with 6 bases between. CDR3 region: CATSDDRSTDTQYF. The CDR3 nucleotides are TGTGCCACCAGTGATGACAGGAGCACAGATACGCAGTATTTT.

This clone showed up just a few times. The CDR3 here is CASSQGQFTYEQYF. As DNA, the CDR3 is TGCGCCAGCAGCCAAGGACAGTTTACCTACGAGCAGTACTTC. V is TRBV4-1 and J is TRBJ2-7, with a possible D match to TRBD1 (5 bases). CDR3 length: 14 amino acids. Trimming cost V 1 base and J 2 bases, with 9 bases left between them. Germline-derived CDR1 and CDR2 are MGHRA and YSYEKL.

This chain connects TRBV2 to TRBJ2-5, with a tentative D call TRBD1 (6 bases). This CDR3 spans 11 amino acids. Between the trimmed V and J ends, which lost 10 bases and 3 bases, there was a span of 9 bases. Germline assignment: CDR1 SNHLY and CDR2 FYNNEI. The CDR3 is CATGQKETQYF. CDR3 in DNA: TGTGCCACCGGACAGAAAGAGACCCAGTACTTC. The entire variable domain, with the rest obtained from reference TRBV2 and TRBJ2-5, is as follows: EPEVTQTPSHQVTQMGQEVILRCVPISNHLYFYWYRQILGQKVEFLVSFYNNEISEKSEIFDDQFSVERPDGSNFTLKIRSTKLEDSAMYFCATGQKETQYFGPGTRLLVL.

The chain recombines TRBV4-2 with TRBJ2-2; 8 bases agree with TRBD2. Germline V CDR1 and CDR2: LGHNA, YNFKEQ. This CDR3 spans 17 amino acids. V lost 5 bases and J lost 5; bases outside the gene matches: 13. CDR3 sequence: CASSSAPLAARTGELFF. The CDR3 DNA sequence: TGTGCCAGCAGCTCGGCCCCACTAGCGGCAAGGACCGGGGAGCTGTTTTTT.

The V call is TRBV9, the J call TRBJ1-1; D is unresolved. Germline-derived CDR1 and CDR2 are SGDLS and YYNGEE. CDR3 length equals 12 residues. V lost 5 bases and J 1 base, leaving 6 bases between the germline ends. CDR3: CASRGWNTEAFF. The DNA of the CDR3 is TGTGCCAGCAGGGGCTGGAACACTGAAGCTTTCTTT.

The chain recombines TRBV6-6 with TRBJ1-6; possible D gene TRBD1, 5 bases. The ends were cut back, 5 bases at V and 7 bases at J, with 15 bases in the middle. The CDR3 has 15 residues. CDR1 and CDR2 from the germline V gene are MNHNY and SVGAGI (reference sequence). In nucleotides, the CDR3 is TGTGCCAGCAGTCAAGTCAGTGGGGCGAATTCACCCCTCCACTTT. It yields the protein CASSQVSGANSPLHF.

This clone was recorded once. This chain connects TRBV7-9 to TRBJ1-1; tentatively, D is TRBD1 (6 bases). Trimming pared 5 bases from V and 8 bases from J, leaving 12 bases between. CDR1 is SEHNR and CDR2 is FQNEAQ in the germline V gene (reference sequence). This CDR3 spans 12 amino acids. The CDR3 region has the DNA TGTGCCAGCAGCCTACGGACAGACGAAGCTTTCTTT. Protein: CASSLRTDEAFF.

The CDR3 is CASSLGGLDTDTQYF. The CDR3 nucleotides read TGTGCCAGCAGCCTGGGGGGACTAGACACAGATACGCAGTATTTT. The V and J genes are TRBV2 and TRBJ2-3; 8 bases are shared with TRBD2. The CDR3 has 15 residues. Germline lookup yields CDR1 SNHLY and CDR2 FYNNEI. Trimming cost V 6 bases and J 2 bases; bases outside gene matches: 7.

The CDR3 protein is CASSLTGTGAILYGYTF. DNA for the CDR3: TGTGCCAGCAGTTTAACCGGGACAGGGGCGATATTATATGGCTACACCTTC. The rearrangement uses TRBV6-2 or TRBV6-3 and TRBJ1-2, with 10 bases fitting TRBD1. CDR1 is MNHEY and CDR2 is SVGEGT in the germline V gene. The V and J ends lost 4 bases and 5 bases, in that order; junction bases with no gene match: 13. The CDR3 has 17 amino acids.

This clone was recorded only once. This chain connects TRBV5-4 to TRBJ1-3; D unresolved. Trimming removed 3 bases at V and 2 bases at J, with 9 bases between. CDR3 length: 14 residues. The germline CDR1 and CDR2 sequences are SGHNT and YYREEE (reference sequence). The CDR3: CASSSEGTGNTIYF. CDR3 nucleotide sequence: TGTGCCAGCAGCTCTGAGGGCACTGGAAACACCATATATTTT.

The CDR3 reads CASSPSSLNGELFF. CDR3 DNA sequence: TGTGCCAGCAGCCCCTCTTCCCTAAACGGGGAGCTGTTTTTT. The V call is TRBV11-3, the J call TRBJ2-2; D unresolved. The V end lost 5 bases, the J end lost 7 bases, and 14 bases lay between the germline ends. The length of the CDR3 is 14 residues. Germline V gives CDR1 SGHNT, CDR2 YENEEA.

The CDR3: CASSQEGRAGDSPLHF. CDR3 coding DNA: TGCGCCAGCAGCCAAGAAGGACGGGCAGGGGATTCACCCCTCCACTTT. The V and J genes are TRBV4-1 and TRBJ1-6; a possible D gene is TRBD1 (6 bases). This CDR3 spans 16 amino acids. Germline values: CDR1 MGHRA, CDR2 YSYEKL. Trimming stripped 0 bases from V and 8 bases from J, with 14 bases between.

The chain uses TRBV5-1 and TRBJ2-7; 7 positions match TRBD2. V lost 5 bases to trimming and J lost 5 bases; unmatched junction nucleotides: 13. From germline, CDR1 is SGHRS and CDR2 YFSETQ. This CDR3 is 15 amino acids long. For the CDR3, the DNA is TGCGCCAGCAGTCCTAGGGAGGGAGTCATCCACGAGCAGTACTTC. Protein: CASSPREGVIHEQYF.

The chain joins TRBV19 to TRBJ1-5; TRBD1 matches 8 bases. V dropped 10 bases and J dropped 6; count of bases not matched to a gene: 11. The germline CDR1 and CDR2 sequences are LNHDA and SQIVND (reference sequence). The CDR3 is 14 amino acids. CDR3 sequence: CATTGGTGGQPQHF. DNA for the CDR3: TGTGCCACCACGGGCGGAACAGGGGGTCAGCCCCAGCATTTT.

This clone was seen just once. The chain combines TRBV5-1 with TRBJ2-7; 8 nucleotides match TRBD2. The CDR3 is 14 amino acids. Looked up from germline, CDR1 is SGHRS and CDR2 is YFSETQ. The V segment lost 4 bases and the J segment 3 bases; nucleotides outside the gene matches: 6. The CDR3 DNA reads TGCGCCAGCAGCACAGGAGCGGGAGTCTACGAGCAGTACTTC. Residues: CASSTGAGVYEQYF.

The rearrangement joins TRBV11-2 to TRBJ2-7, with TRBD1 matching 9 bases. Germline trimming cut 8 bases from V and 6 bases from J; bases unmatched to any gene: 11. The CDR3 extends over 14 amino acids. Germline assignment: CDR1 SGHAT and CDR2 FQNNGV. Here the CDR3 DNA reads TGTGCCAGCTTGCCCGGGACAGGGAGGGGCGAGCAGTACTTC. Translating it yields CASLPGTGRGEQYF.

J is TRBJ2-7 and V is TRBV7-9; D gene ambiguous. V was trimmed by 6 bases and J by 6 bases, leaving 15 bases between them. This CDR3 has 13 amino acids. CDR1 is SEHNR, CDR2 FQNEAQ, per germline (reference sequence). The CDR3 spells CASRPSGPGEQYF. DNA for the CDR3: TGTGCCAGCAGGCCCTCGGGTCCGGGCGAGCAGTACTTC.

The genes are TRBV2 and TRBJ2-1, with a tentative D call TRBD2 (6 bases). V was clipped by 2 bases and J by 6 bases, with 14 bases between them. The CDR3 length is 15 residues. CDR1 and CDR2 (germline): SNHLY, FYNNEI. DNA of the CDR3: TGTGCCAGCAGTGAATGGCCTCGTAGCGGCAATGAGCAGTTCTTC. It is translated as CASSEWPRSGNEQFF.

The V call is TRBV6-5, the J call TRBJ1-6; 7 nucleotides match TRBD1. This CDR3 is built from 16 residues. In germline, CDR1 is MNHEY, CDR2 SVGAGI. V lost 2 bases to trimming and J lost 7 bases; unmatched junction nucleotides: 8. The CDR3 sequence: CASSYDRENLNSPLHF. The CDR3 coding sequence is TGTGCCAGCAGTTACGACAGGGAGAACTTGAATTCACCCCTCCACTTT.

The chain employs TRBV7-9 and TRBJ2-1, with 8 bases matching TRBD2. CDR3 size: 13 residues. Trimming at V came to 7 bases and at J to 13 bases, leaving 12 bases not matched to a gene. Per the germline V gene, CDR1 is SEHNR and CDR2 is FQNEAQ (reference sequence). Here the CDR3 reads CASTQAGGVEQFF. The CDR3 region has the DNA TGTGCCAGCACTCAAGCCGGGGGGGTGGAACAGTTCTTC.

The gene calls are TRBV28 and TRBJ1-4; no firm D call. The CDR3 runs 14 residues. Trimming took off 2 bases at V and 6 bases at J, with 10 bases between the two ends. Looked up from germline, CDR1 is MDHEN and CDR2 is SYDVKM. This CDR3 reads CASSLRAGDEKLFF. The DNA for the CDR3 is TGTGCCAGCAGTTTAAGGGCCGGGGATGAAAAACTGTTTTTT.